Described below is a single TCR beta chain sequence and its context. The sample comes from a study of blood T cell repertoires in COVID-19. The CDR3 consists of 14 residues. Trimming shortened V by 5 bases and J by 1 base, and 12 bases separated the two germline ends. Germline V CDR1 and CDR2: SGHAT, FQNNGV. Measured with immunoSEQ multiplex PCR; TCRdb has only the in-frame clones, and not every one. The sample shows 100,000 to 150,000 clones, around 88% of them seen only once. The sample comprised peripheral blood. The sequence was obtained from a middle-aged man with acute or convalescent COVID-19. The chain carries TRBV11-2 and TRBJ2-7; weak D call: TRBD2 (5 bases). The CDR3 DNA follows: TGTGCCAGCAGCACTAGGAAACATTCCTACGAGCAGTACTTC. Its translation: CASSTRKHSYEQYF.